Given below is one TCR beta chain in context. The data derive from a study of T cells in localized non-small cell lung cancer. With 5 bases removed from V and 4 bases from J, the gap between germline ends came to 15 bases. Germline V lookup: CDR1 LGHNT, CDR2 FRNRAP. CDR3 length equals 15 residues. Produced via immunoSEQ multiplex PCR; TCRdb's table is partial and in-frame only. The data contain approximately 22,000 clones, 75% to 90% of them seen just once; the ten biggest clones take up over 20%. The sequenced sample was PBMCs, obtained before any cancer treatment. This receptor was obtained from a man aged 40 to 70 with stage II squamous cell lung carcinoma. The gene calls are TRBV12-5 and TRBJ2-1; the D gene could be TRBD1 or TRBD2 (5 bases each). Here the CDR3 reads CASGRTGRLYNEQFF. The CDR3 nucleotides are TGTGCTAGTGGTCGAACGGGACGGCTTTACAATGAGCAGTTCTTC.